These 31 T cell receptor beta chains came from one sample sequenced in a study of beta chain features in type 1 diabetes. Of the isolated RNA, all was reverse transcribed, and so the sequenced material was expressed TCRB transcripts. Profiled with immunoSEQ multiplex PCR; TCRdb holds only in-frame clones, not every one. The table lists under 900,000 clones, under 20% of them singletons. Sequenced sample: naive CD4+ T cells from blood. These receptors all come from a woman in her late teens or twenties in good health.

V usage is TRBV15 and J usage is TRBJ2-5, with D possibly matching TRBD2 (5 bases). The DNA end is more similar to TRBJ2-7, so the J call may be wrong. Germline CDR1 is LNHNV and CDR2 is YYDKDF (reference sequence). The CDR3 covers 14 residues. The CDR3 coding sequence is TGTGCCACCTCGAAGGCGGGCTTAACCTACGAGCAGTACTTC. Translated: CATSKAGLTYEQYF.

This clone was observed a few times. The chain employs TRBV5-6 and TRBJ1-1; D call uncertain. The CDR3 has 13 residues. V was clipped by 1 base and J by 3 bases, with 7 bases between them. Germline-derived CDR1 and CDR2 are SGHDT and YYEEEE. CDR3 residues: CASSLNGYTEAFF. CDR3 in DNA: TGTGCCAGCAGCTTGAACGGGTACACTGAAGCTTTCTTT.

The chain recombines TRBV7-9 with TRBJ1-2; D remains unclear. V was shortened by 1 base and J by 1 base, with 7 bases between the two germline ends. The CDR3 contains 14 residues. Germline CDR1 is SEHNR and CDR2 is FQNEAQ (reference sequence). DNA of the CDR3: TGTGCCAGCAGCTTAGACTGGAATAACTATGGCTACACCTTC. Its protein product is CASSLDWNNYGYTF.

This clone was seen only a few times. This chain links TRBV10-3 with TRBJ2-7, with 7 bases matching TRBD2. After removal of 5 bases from V and 1 base from J, the junction contained 8 bases not matched to a gene. Germline-derived CDR1 and CDR2 are ENHRY and SYGVKD. CDR3 length: 15 residues. The CDR3 spells CAISSTTGGSYEQYF. The DNA of the CDR3 is TGTGCCATCAGTTCCACAACGGGAGGTTCCTACGAGCAGTACTTC.

The table lists this clone with a few counts. This chain joins TRBV18 and TRBJ2-2, with 8 bases lining up with TRBD2. The CDR3 has 16 amino acids. V was pared by 1 base and J by 4 bases, with 5 bases of the junction left unmatched. CDR1 is KGHSH, CDR2 LQKENI, per germline. CDR3 coding DNA: TGTGCCAGCTCACCACAAGCGGGAGCTGGCACCGGGGAGCTGTTTTTT. It codes for CASSPQAGAGTGELFF.

This chain uses TRBV28 with TRBJ2-4; 7 bases map to TRBD2. Germline trimming cut 7 bases from V and 2 bases from J; bases unmatched to any gene: 5. CDR3 size: 14 residues. Germline V gene data show CDR1 as MDHEN and CDR2 as SYDVKM. CDR3 protein: CASISGGTKNIQYF. The CDR3 DNA reads TGTGCCAGCATCTCCGGGGGGACCAAAAACATTCAGTACTTC.

V gene TRBV4-2 combines with J gene TRBJ2-5; possibly TRBD1 for D (6 bases). From germline, CDR1 is LGHNA and CDR2 YNFKEQ. The CDR3 spans 14 residues. Trimming took off 4 bases at V and 2 bases at J, with 11 bases between the two ends. The CDR3, as DNA: TGTGCCAGCAGCCGGACAGCCGGACAAGAGACCCAGTACTTC. Its protein product is CASSRTAGQETQYF.

This chain uses TRBV27 with TRBJ2-4; D possibly corresponds to TRBD2 (5 bases). V was shortened by 4 bases and J by 6 bases, with 10 bases between the two germline ends. Germline CDR1 reads MNHEY; CDR2 reads SMNVEV (reference sequence). The CDR3 length is 13 residues. CDR3 region: CASSSQGRNIQYF. The CDR3 bases are TGTGCCAGCAGTTCGCAAGGGAGAAACATTCAGTACTTC.

V and J are TRBV9 and TRBJ1-4; 9 bases fit TRBD1. V lost 3 bases to trimming and J lost 3 bases; unmatched junction nucleotides: 6. Germline V lookup: CDR1 SGDLS, CDR2 YYNGEE. CDR3 length: 16 amino acids. This CDR3 reads CASSEGQGLSNEKLFF. The CDR3 bases are TGTGCCAGCAGCGAGGGACAGGGCCTGTCTAATGAAAAACTGTTTTTT.

With respect to this clone: Other DNA sequences in this sample translate to the same CDR3. This chain joins TRBV11-2 and TRBJ2-7; 8 nucleotides agree with TRBD2. Trimming took 5 bases from V and 0 from J; bases not matched to a gene: 0. From germline, CDR1 is SGHAT and CDR2 FQNNGV. This CDR3 has 13 amino acids. The CDR3, as DNA: TGTGCCAGCAGCCGGGGGGGCTCCTACGAGCAGTACTTC. Its translation is CASSRGGSYEQYF.

This clone has a handful of counts. The rearrangement joins TRBV7-8 to TRBJ2-5; 10 nucleotides line up with TRBD1. The CDR3 consists of 16 residues. V trimming: 5 bases; J trimming: 5 bases; junction bases outside the gene matches: 11. Looked up from germline, CDR1 is SGHVS and CDR2 is FQNEAQ. CDR3 region: CASSPPWGQGRETQYF. In DNA form, the CDR3 reads TGTGCCAGCAGCCCGCCTTGGGGACAGGGGAGGGAGACCCAGTACTTC.

This clone was counted only a few times. The J gene is TRBJ2-7, the V gene TRBV4-2; D possibly corresponds to TRBD2 (6 bases). Trimming left V 4 bases short and J 4 bases short, with 32 bases between. The CDR3 contains 20 residues. Germline V gene lookup returns CDR1 LGHNA and CDR2 YNFKEQ. In DNA form, the CDR3 reads TGTGCCAGCAGCCTAGGACTTGGGCTAGTCCCGGAGGGCTTACTATACGAGCAGTACTTC. Translated, it gives CASSLGLGLVPEGLLYEQYF.

This chain uses TRBV6-1 with TRBJ1-1, with no clear D. CDR3 length equals 13 residues. The germline V gene has CDR1 MNHNS and CDR2 SASEGT. V lost 3 bases and J 4 bases, leaving 9 bases between the germline ends. CDR3 nucleotide sequence: TGTGCCAGCAGTGACCCATCGGGCACTGAAGCTTTCTTT. This gives the protein CASSDPSGTEAFF.

DNA for the CDR3: TGTGCCAGCTTCGCGGGACAGGGACCCTACGAGCAGTACTTC. This translates into CASFAGQGPYEQYF. V is TRBV18 and J is TRBJ2-7; 9 bases line up with TRBD1. The CDR3 runs 14 residues. V lost 7 bases and J lost 2; bases outside the gene matches: 6. Germline CDR1 is KGHSH and CDR2 is LQKENI.

This clone was observed at least ten times. The V and J genes are TRBV19 and TRBJ1-1; perhaps TRBD1 as D (6 bases). Per germline, CDR1 LNHDA and CDR2 SQIVND (reference sequence). Trimming shortened V by 5 bases and J by 6 bases, and 10 bases separated the two germline ends. The CDR3 runs 12 residues. The CDR3 nucleotides are TGTGCCAGTAGTTTCCGGACAGCTGAAGCTTTCTTT. It codes for CASSFRTAEAFF.

The chain is built from TRBV7-9 and TRBJ1-3; D not certain. The CDR3 totals 15 residues. Germline V lookup: CDR1 SEHNR, CDR2 FQNEAQ (reference sequence). Between the trimmed V and J ends, which lost 1 base and 0 bases, there was a span of 7 bases. CDR3 region: CASSLVLGSGNTIYF. The CDR3 nucleotides read TGTGCCAGCAGCTTAGTGTTGGGCTCTGGAAACACCATATATTTT.

This sequence joins TRBV5-1 and TRBJ2-7; D is unresolved. CDR1 is SGHRS and CDR2 is YFSETQ in the germline V gene. The CDR3 is 12 residues long. V was pared by 3 bases and J by 0 bases, with 4 bases between. This CDR3 is CASSYDSYEQYF. The CDR3 nucleotides are TGCGCCAGCAGCTACGACTCCTACGAGCAGTACTTC.

The chain uses TRBV4-3 and TRBJ2-3; no clear D gene. CDR1 LGHNA and CDR2 YSLEER come from the germline V gene. With 1 base removed from V and 2 bases from J, the gap between germline ends came to 7 bases. The CDR3 has 14 residues. This CDR3 reads CASSQGTATDTQYF. The CDR3 DNA is TGCGCCAGCAGCCAAGGAACAGCCACAGATACGCAGTATTTT.

This clone was counted only a few times. V gene TRBV10-3 combines with J gene TRBJ2-7; no definite D call. The V gene's germline CDR1 is ENHRY and CDR2 SYGVKD. V lost 11 bases, J lost 0 bases, and 11 bases lay in between. There are 12 residues in the CDR3. This CDR3 is CAARGVSYEQYF. DNA for the CDR3: TGTGCCGCCCGCGGAGTCTCCTACGAGCAGTACTTC.

In this sample, this clone turned up a few times. The rearrangement uses TRBV19 and TRBJ2-1; 9 bases fit TRBD1. The CDR3 spans 17 residues. Looked up from germline, CDR1 is LNHDA and CDR2 is SQIVND (reference sequence). The J segment lost 4 bases and the V segment lost 5 bases, leaving 12 bases of the junction unmatched. The DNA for the CDR3 is TGTGCCAGTAGTCCGACCTCCGGGACAGGGCCATACAATGAGCAGTTCTTC. As protein: CASSPTSGTGPYNEQFF.

This clone was counted a few times. The chain recombines TRBV7-2 with TRBJ1-1; the D is unclear. V dropped 2 bases and J dropped 1 base, with 17 bases sitting between them. CDR1 and CDR2 from the germline V gene are SGHTA and FQGNSA. CDR3 length equals 17 residues. CDR3 sequence: CASSLSRYGEENTEAFF. In nucleotides, the CDR3 is TGTGCCAGCAGCTTATCGAGGTACGGGGAAGAGAACACTGAAGCTTTCTTT. Full variable domain (rest looked up from reference TRBV7-2 and TRBJ1-1): GAGVSQSPSNKVTEKGKDVELRCDPISGHTALYWYRQSLGQGLEFLIYFQGNSAPDKSGLPSDRFSAERTGGSVSTLTIQRTQQEDSAVYLCASSLSRYGEENTEAFFGQGTRLTVV.

Comments on this clone: This sample includes further DNA sequences coding for the same CDR3. The chain recombines TRBV5-1 with TRBJ2-3, with no clear D. The CDR3 covers 12 residues. Germline V gene data show CDR1 as SGHRS and CDR2 as YFSETQ. V lost 4 bases and J 2 bases, leaving 5 bases between the germline ends. The CDR3 spells CASSASTDTQYF. The CDR3 DNA is TGCGCCAGCAGCGCATCCACAGATACGCAGTATTTT.

The rearrangement joins TRBV27 to TRBJ2-7; D is ambiguous. In germline, CDR1 is MNHEY, CDR2 SMNVEV (reference sequence). Trimming pared 6 bases from V and 3 bases from J, leaving 18 bases between. This CDR3 spans 15 amino acids. CDR3 region: CASRLVGVPIYEQYF. In DNA, the CDR3 is TGTGCCAGCAGATTAGTTGGGGTCCCAATCTACGAGCAGTACTTC.

The chain joins TRBV4-3 to TRBJ1-2; tentatively, D is TRBD1 (5 bases). In germline, CDR1 is LGHNA, CDR2 YSLEER. V gave up 1 base and J gave up 7 bases, with 10 bases separating them. This CDR3 is 13 amino acids long. DNA for the CDR3: TGCGCCAGCAGCCAAGGGCAGGGAGGTGGCTACACCTTC. This gives the protein CASSQGQGGGYTF.

This clone was observed a few times. Different DNA sequences within this sample yield the same CDR3. The chain carries TRBV28 and TRBJ2-1; the match to TRBD1 covers 11 bases. V was pared by 5 bases and J by 4 bases, with 4 bases of the junction left unmatched. Germline CDR1 reads MDHEN; CDR2 reads SYDVKM. The CDR3 has 15 amino acids. The CDR3 nucleotides are TGTGCCAGCAGTCCCGGGACAGGGGGGTACAATGAGCAGTTCTTC. Translated: CASSPGTGGYNEQFF.

The chain has TRBV10-2 and TRBJ2-6; D is possibly TRBD1 (5 bases). The length of the CDR3 is 14 residues. V lost 7 bases, J lost 3 bases, and 10 bases lay in between. Per the germline V gene, CDR1 is WSHSY and CDR2 is SAAADI. This CDR3 is CASIPTDGANVLTF. The CDR3 nucleotides are TGCGCCAGCATCCCGACAGATGGGGCCAACGTCCTGACTTTC.

This clone was recorded only once. This chain links TRBV4-3 with TRBJ2-3, with D possibly being TRBD1 or TRBD2 (5 bases each). Germline CDR1 LGHNA, CDR2 YSLEER. V lost 0 bases, J lost 5 bases, and 9 bases lay in between. CDR3 length equals 14 residues. The DNA for the CDR3 is TGCGCCAGCAGCCAAGATCAGAGGGGAGATACGCAGTATTTT. It encodes CASSQDQRGDTQYF.

This clone was counted between two and nine times. The same CDR3 is also encoded by other DNA sequences in this sample. V usage is TRBV9 and J usage is TRBJ2-3, with 8 bases that match TRBD2. Germline lookup yields CDR1 SGDLS and CDR2 YYNGEE. The J segment lost 0 bases and the V segment lost 2 bases, leaving 2 bases of the junction unmatched. The CDR3 sequence is 15 residues long. The CDR3 nucleotides read TGTGCCAGCAGCGTCTCTAGCGGGAGCACAGATACGCAGTATTTT. Protein sequence: CASSVSSGSTDTQYF.

This chain uses TRBV7-2 with TRBJ2-1; tentatively, D is TRBD2 (6 bases). The CDR3 has 17 amino acids. CDR1 is SGHTA, CDR2 FQGNSA, per germline. The V gene lost 2 bases and the J gene lost 0 bases, with 14 bases spanning the gap. CDR3 residues: CASSLRPRGSSYNEQFF. CDR3 nucleotides: TGTGCCAGCAGCTTACGTCCTCGGGGGAGCTCCTACAATGAGCAGTTCTTC. Full variable domain (outside the CDR3, taken from reference TRBV7-2 and TRBJ2-1): GAGVSQSPSNKVTEKGKDVELRCDPISGHTALYWYRQSLGQGLEFLIYFQGNSAPDKSGLPSDRFSAERTGGSVSTLTIQRTQQEDSAVYLCASSLRPRGSSYNEQFFGPGTRLTVL.

This clone appeared a few times. CDR3 in amino acids: CASSQGLALYNEQFF. The CDR3 nucleotides read TGTGCCAGCAGCCAGGGACTAGCCCTCTACAATGAGCAGTTCTTC. This chain links TRBV6-6 with TRBJ2-1, with TRBD2 identical over 9 bases. In germline, CDR1 is MNHNY, CDR2 SVGAGI (reference sequence). J lost 3 bases, V lost 6 bases, and 6 bases had no gene match. There are 15 residues in the CDR3.

This clone was detected a few times. Additional DNA sequences in this sample encode the identical CDR3. The CDR3 DNA reads TGTGCCAGCAGCTCTACGGGCGGGTACGAGCAGTACTTC. Translation: CASSSTGGYEQYF. J is TRBJ2-7 and V is TRBV7-2, with a weak D call TRBD2 (5 bases). The germline CDR1 and CDR2 sequences are SGHTA and FQGNSA. The V end lost 4 bases, the J end lost 4 bases, and 11 bases lay between the germline ends. The CDR3 contains 13 residues.